Listed below are T cell receptor beta chains from one sample, sequenced in a study of blood T cell repertoires in COVID-19. Method: immunoSEQ multiplex PCR; TCRdb's copy keeps in-frame clones and lacks some. The sample contains 320,000 or so clones, over 75% of which appear only once. Sample: PBMCs or T cells enriched from blood (not recorded which). The receptor set was obtained from a man aged 25 to 40 who had recovered from COVID-19. The conserved cysteine and the conserved F or W are not part of the CDR3 here. For some rows the clone size is stated as once, few or many, or as a class when expanded; others skip it.

TRBV13 - ASLAGTSLTLTDTQY
TRBV6-6 - ASIIERGSSYEQY
TRBV12-1 - ASSFWRAGLNSPLH
TRBV6-2/TRBV6-3 - ASSYLAHYEQY
TRBV6-5 once ATRPRGFLTDTQY
TRBV28 - ASRTGHSGNTIY
TRBV28 - ASSLTGDGYT
TRBV21-1 once ASSKGLAGGISFTETQY
TRBV7-9 - ASSHGTSGRETQY
TRBV11-2 - ASSLVFRGRTYEQY
TRBV5-1 - ASSSDRVEQY
TRBV5-1 once ASSLEGQGGPGNTIY
TRBV10-2 - ASTGGNEQF
TRBV28 - ASNTPGQVSYEQY
TRBV3-1/TRBV3-2 - ASRQGGNTGELF
TRBV2 - ASTPGTGKKPQH
TRBV5-1 - ASSSGGGNQPQH
TRBV28 few ASSYAGGSGNTIY
TRBV7-8 - ASSLTRAGGNQPQH
TRBV3-1/TRBV3-2 - ASSHMAYGTGSNNEQF
TRBV11-2 - ASSLGGLAGLAGELF
TRBV5-3 - ARSRPGTALLNEKLF
TRBV6-5 - ASTGAAGMWTEAF
TRBV2 - ASSEWAGGEKLF
TRBV19 - ASSIDRLLNTEAF
TRBV29-1 - SVTSGGTDTQY
TRBV7-6 - ASSLLAGAYNEQF
TRBV7-6 - ASSFEVSGSSYNEQF
TRBV11-2 once ASSLVTGVSYEQY
TRBV27 - ASSFGQAETNEKLF
TRBV15 - ATSTRVAVKETQY
TRBV10-3 - AISSGQGASGYGYT
TRBV11-1 - ASSRRDRVSETQY
TRBV7-8 - ASSLAVRDIAPAGYGYT
TRBV19 - ASSNPALAVYEQY
TRBV24-1 - ATSEYDRGTGELF
TRBV6-2/TRBV6-3 - ASSYPIGGSSYEQY
TRBV28 - ASSLWVEGTSEAF
TRBV5-5 - ASSRQGNNYGYT
TRBV28 - ASARSSGGLFSYEQY
TRBV15 - ATSRDSLAALAKNIQY
TRBV27 - ASSLSRERNTEAF
TRBV4-1 - ASSPSEGGYNEQF
TRBV7-2 - ASSPQVSSDTQY
TRBV7-8 - ASSLKAGGRSPYNSPLH
TRBV5-6 once ASSLPGTGGYEQY
TRBV5-1 - ASSLQGTGELF
TRBV19 once AGGTGQNSPLH
TRBV30 - AWVRRQGANYGYT
TRBV30 - AWRIQGSETQY
TRBV4-1 - ASSQDRGDSPLH
TRBV19 - ASSTSDNFNQPQH
TRBV24-1 - ATSERGGLETQY
TRBV7-8 few ASSFTGANTEAF
TRBV9 - ASSFGTHTYEQY
TRBV7-9 - ASSLGLAAFQETQY
TRBV7-2 - ASSLGVAGGGETQY
TRBV19 - ASSIDYGGAEAF
TRBV30 - AYVPGQGLDEQY
TRBV3-1/TRBV3-2 - ASSPSGGAGEQF